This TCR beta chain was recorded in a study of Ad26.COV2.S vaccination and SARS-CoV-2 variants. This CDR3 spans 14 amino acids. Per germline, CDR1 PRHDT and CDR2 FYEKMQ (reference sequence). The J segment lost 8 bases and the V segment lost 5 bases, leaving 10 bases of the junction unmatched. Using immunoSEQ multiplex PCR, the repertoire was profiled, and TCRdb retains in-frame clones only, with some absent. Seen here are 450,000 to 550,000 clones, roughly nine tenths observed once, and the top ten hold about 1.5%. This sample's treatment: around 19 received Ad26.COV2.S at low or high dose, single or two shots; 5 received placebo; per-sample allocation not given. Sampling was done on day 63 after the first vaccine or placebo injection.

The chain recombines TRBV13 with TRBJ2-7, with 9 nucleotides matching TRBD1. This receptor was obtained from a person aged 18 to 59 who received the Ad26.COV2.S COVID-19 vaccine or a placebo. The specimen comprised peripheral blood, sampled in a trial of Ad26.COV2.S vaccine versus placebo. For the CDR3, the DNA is TGTGCCAGCAGCCAACCCTGGGACAGGGAAAAGCAGTACTTC. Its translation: CASSQPWDREKQYF.